This entry concerns a single TCR beta chain. Methods used by the authors: Estimation of nucleated cell counts was performed using reference gene primer amplification. The table came from immunoSEQ multiplex PCR; TCRdb's copy has only in-frame clones and leaves some out. V, J and clone size derive from that table, while D and trimming were established from the DNA sequence. Of 130,000 or so clones detected, just over 85% appear once; the ten largest clones hold 7% to 10%. The CDR3 runs 16 residues. The V end was cut by 2 bases, the J end by 5 bases, with 18 bases between. The germline V gene encodes CDR1 SGHTA and CDR2 FQGNSA. The sample comes from a study of blood T cell repertoires in COVID-19.

The receptor was derived from an older woman with acute or convalescent COVID-19. This chain connects TRBV7-2 to TRBJ1-2; D unresolved. The specimen was peripheral blood. CDR3 nucleotides: TGTGCCAGCAGCTTATCCCCCATTTCGAGAGGGTATGGCTACACCTTC. Encoded protein: CASSLSPISRGYGYTF.